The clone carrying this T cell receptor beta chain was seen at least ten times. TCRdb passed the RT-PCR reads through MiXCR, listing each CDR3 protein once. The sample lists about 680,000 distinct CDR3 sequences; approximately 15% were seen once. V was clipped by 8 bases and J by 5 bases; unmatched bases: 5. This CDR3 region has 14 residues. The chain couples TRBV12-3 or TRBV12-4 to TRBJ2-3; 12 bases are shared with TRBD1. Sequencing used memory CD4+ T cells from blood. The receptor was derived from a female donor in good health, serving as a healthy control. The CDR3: CASGDRGQGDTQYF. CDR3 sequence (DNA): TGTGCCAGCGGGGACAGGGGGCAAGGAGATACGCAGTATTTT.